Below, 28 T cell receptor beta chains from the same sample are listed, as sequenced in a study of neurological immune-mediated disorders. Specified time point: longitudinal time-point 2. TCRdb reanalysed the 5' RACE reads using MiXCR and keeps one entry per CDR3 protein. The sample has fewer than 60,000 distinct CDR3 sequences, roughly 14% seen once. The sample was PBMCs. The origin of the receptors is a male donor with HTLV-1-associated myelopathy (HAM/TSP).

Ten or more counts support this clonotype. J is TRBJ2-7 and V is TRBV27, with TRBD1 identical over 8 bases. Germline trimming cut 6 bases from V and 2 bases from J; bases unmatched to any gene: 3. The CDR3 covers 13 residues. Germline CDR1 is MNHEY and CDR2 is SMNVEV (reference sequence). The CDR3 protein is CASRRTGTYEQYF. The CDR3 DNA sequence: TGTGCCAGCAGGCGGACAGGGACCTACGAGCAGTACTTC.

The chain combines TRBV21-1 with TRBJ2-1. TRBV21-1 is reported as a pseudogene. The CDR3 totals 11 residues. The CDR3 DNA follows: TGTGCCAGCAGCTCGGGCTATGAGCAGTTCTTC. It specifies CASSSGYEQFF.

This clonotype was observed at least ten times. This chain joins TRBV5-5 and TRBJ1-6; D gene ambiguous. CDR3 size: 14 residues. Germline V CDR1 and CDR2: SGHKS, YYEKEE (reference sequence). The V gene lost 2 bases and the J gene lost 8 bases, with 11 bases spanning the gap. The chain's CDR3 is CASSFGTNHSPLHF. The CDR3 nucleotides are TGTGCCAGCAGCTTTGGAACTAACCATTCACCCCTCCACTTT. Based on the CDR3 plus reference TRBV5-5 and TRBJ1-6, the full variable domain is DAGVTQSPTHLIKTRGQQVTLRCSPISGHKSVSWYQQVLGQGPQFIFQYYEKEERGRGNFPDRFSARQFPNYSSELNVNALLLGDSALYLCASSFGTNHSPLHFGNGTRLTVT.

Ten or more counts support this clonotype. The gene calls are TRBV11-2 and TRBJ1-2, with a tentative D call TRBD1 (6 bases). Germline values: CDR1 SGHAT, CDR2 FQNNGV. V dropped 5 bases and J dropped 5 bases, with 18 bases sitting between them. CDR3 length: 15 amino acids. CDR3 DNA: TGTGCCAGCAGCCCCCTTATTGGGACAAGTTATGGCTACACCTTC. Amino acid sequence: CASSPLIGTSYGYTF.

This clonotype was detected ten times or more. The chain recombines TRBV4-3 with TRBJ1-2; TRBD1 matches at 7 bases. J lost 7 bases, V lost 4 bases, and 6 bases had no gene match. The CDR3 is 13 amino acids. The germline V gene encodes CDR1 LGHNA and CDR2 YSLEER. The CDR3 reads CASSLGQRGGYTF. The CDR3 DNA reads as TGCGCCAGCAGCCTGGGACAGAGGGGTGGCTACACCTTC.

In its sample, this clonotype was seen a few times. The gene calls are TRBV13 and TRBJ2-3, with TRBD2 matching over 8 bases. Germline V gene lookup returns CDR1 PRHDT and CDR2 FYEKMQ (reference sequence). Trimming took 4 bases from V and 0 from J; bases not matched to a gene: 6. This CDR3 region has 16 residues. CDR3 amino acids: CASSSRGGPSTDTQYF. DNA for the CDR3: TGTGCCAGCAGCTCCCGCGGGGGGCCGAGCACAGATACGCAGTATTTT.

There are a few counts of this clonotype. The chain links TRBV30 to TRBJ2-2, with D hard to call. V gave up 1 base and J gave up 1 base, with 4 bases separating them. The CDR3 is 13 residues long. Germline V gene sequence: CDR1 GTSNPN, CDR2 SVGIG (reference sequence). The CDR3 protein is CAWSAGNTGELFF. The CDR3, as DNA: TGTGCCTGGAGTGCAGGGAACACCGGGGAGCTGTTTTTT.

This clonotype was found many times. The chain is built from TRBV5-6 and TRBJ2-5; 7 bases agree with TRBD1. The V gene end was trimmed by 0 bases and the J gene end by 3 bases; junction bases not matched to a gene: 5. The CDR3 covers 15 residues. Germline lookup yields CDR1 SGHDT and CDR2 YYEEEE. CDR3 in amino acids: CASSLASGGKETQYF. The CDR3 region has the DNA TGTGCCAGCAGCTTGGCTTCAGGGGGAAAAGAGACCCAGTACTTC. Full variable domain (rest looked up from reference TRBV5-6 and TRBJ2-5): DAGVTQSPTHLIKTRGQQVTLRCSPKSGHDTVSWYQQALGQGPQFIFQYYEEEERQRGNFPDRFSGHQFPNYSSELNVNALLLGDSALYLCASSLASGGKETQYFGPGTRLLVL.

In its sample, this clonotype was seen many times. The chain couples TRBV7-2 to TRBJ1-2; D gene uncertain. Trimming removed 3 bases at V and 8 bases at J, with 13 bases between. Germline V gene lookup returns CDR1 SGHTA and CDR2 FQGNSA. The CDR3 is made up of 13 amino acids. The CDR3 loop reads CASSFVGYEGYTF. The CDR3 region has the DNA TGTGCCAGCAGCTTTGTTGGGTACGAGGGCTACACCTTC.

This clonotype is medium-sized. The chain carries TRBV5-1 and TRBJ2-3; 8 bases agree with TRBD2. V gave up 0 bases and J gave up 0 bases; unmatched junction bases: 6. The germline CDR1 and CDR2 sequences are SGHRS and YFSETQ. CDR3 size: 17 residues. The CDR3 here is CASSLAASGHSTDTQYF. In nucleotides, the CDR3 is TGCGCCAGCAGCTTGGCGGCTAGCGGGCACAGCACAGATACGCAGTATTTT.

This clonotype was recorded many times. CDR3 residues: CASSLVGGVETQYF. Here the CDR3 DNA reads TGTGCCAGCAGCTTAGTCGGGGGCGTAGAGACCCAGTACTTC. The V gene is TRBV7-2, the J gene TRBJ2-5, with D perhaps assigned TRBD1 or TRBD2 (6 bases each). V lost 1 base, J lost 4 bases, and 10 bases lay in between. Germline-derived CDR1 and CDR2 are SGHTA and FQGNSA. The CDR3 spans 14 residues.

At least ten counts were recorded for this clonotype. The CDR3 DNA sequence: TGTGCCAGCAGCTTAAGGGAATATAATTCACCCCTCCACTTT. Translated, it gives CASSLREYNSPLHF. This chain links TRBV7-6 with TRBJ1-6; D gene ambiguous. Germline lookup yields CDR1 SGHVS and CDR2 FNYEAQ. The CDR3 runs to 14 residues. V gave up 2 bases and J gave up 4 bases, with 6 bases separating them.

The sample holds many counts of this clonotype. This chain connects TRBV5-1 to TRBJ1-1; perhaps TRBD1 as D (6 bases). Germline CDR1 is SGHRS and CDR2 is YFSETQ. Trimming stripped 0 bases from V and 1 base from J, with 10 bases between. This CDR3 has 15 residues. DNA for the CDR3: TGCGCCAGCAGCTTGGCGGGGGGGCCGAACACTGAAGCTTTCTTT. It codes for CASSLAGGPNTEAFF.

This clonotype has ten or more counts. This chain uses TRBV20-1 with TRBJ1-5; tentative D call: TRBD1 (6 bases). Looked up from germline, CDR1 is DFQATT and CDR2 is SNEGSKA (reference sequence). V was pared by 3 bases and J by 7 bases, with 13 bases between. This CDR3 comprises 13 residues. The CDR3 loop reads CSASRPGDQPQHF. Written as DNA, the CDR3 is TGCAGTGCTAGTCGTCCAGGGGACCAGCCCCAGCATTTT.

In its sample, this clonotype was seen many times. The rearrangement links TRBV12-3 or TRBV12-4 to TRBJ1-5, with TRBD1 as a possible D gene (6 bases). The CDR3 covers 14 residues. V lost 5 bases to trimming and J lost 5 bases, with 13 bases between them. The CDR3 DNA sequence: TGTGCCAGCAGTCTACAGGGACCTGATCAGCCCCAGCATTTT. Amino acids: CASSLQGPDQPQHF.

In its sample, this clonotype was seen many times. This chain joins TRBV7-6 and TRBJ2-1; D gene uncertain. The CDR3 extends over 15 amino acids. With 0 bases removed from V and 9 bases from J, the gap between germline ends came to 15 bases. Germline loops: CDR1 SGHVS, CDR2 FNYEAQ. The CDR3 loop is CASSLASAAMGEQFF. In DNA form, the CDR3 reads TGTGCCAGCAGCTTAGCGTCGGCGGCTATGGGTGAGCAGTTCTTC.

This clonotype was recorded a few times. The chain links TRBV20-1 to TRBJ2-3; 7 bases align to TRBD2. The junction had 13 bases not matched to a gene; V was cut back by 0 bases and J by 1 base. CDR3 size: 18 residues. CDR1 and CDR2 from the germline V gene are DFQATT and SNEGSKA (reference sequence). CDR3 amino acids: CSARDPRTWSGGTDTQYF. Written as DNA, the CDR3 is TGCAGTGCTAGAGATCCCCGCACTTGGAGCGGGGGCACAGATACGCAGTATTTT.

This clonotype was counted at least ten times. J is TRBJ2-1 and V is TRBV20-1; D not resolved. Germline loops: CDR1 DFQATT, CDR2 SNEGSKA (reference sequence). The CDR3 contains 11 residues. Trimming stripped 2 bases from V and 5 bases from J, with 4 bases between. The DNA for the CDR3 is TGCAGTGCTAGAACGCACAATGAGCAGTTCTTC. Translation gives CSARTHNEQFF.

This clonotype was recorded at least ten times. The J gene is TRBJ1-5, the V gene TRBV3-1; D is unresolved. Between the trimmed V and J ends, which lost 4 bases and 6 bases, there was a span of 10 bases. The CDR3 totals 13 residues. Germline V CDR1 and CDR2: LGHDT, YNNKEL (reference sequence). Written as DNA, the CDR3 is TGTGCCAGCAGCCCCCCGGGTGGTCAGCCCCAGCATTTT. It yields the protein CASSPPGGQPQHF.

This clonotype has ten or more counts. This chain connects TRBV5-1 to TRBJ2-7; unclear D gene. Deletions cut 5 bases from V and 6 bases from J, with 9 bases between. Germline V gives CDR1 SGHRS, CDR2 YFSETQ. The length of the CDR3 is 11 residues. CDR3 amino acids: CASRLESEQYF. The DNA for the CDR3 is TGCGCCAGCAGGTTAGAATCCGAGCAGTACTTC.

This clonotype was recorded many times. This chain joins TRBV9 and TRBJ1-4, with 8 bases matching TRBD1. Germline V CDR1 and CDR2: SGDLS, YYNGEE. V lost 0 bases and J lost 8; bases outside the gene matches: 3. There are 14 residues in the CDR3. The CDR3 DNA reads TGTGCCAGCAGCGTAGGGACAGGGAGGGAAAAACTGTTTTTT. Translation: CASSVGTGREKLFF.

This clonotype came up many times. This rearrangement joins TRBV20-1 to TRBJ1-5; D possibly corresponds to TRBD1 (6 bases). From germline, CDR1 is DFQATT and CDR2 SNEGSKA (reference sequence). This CDR3 is built from 14 residues. CDR3 in amino acids: CSVLGDRSNQPQHF. For the CDR3, the DNA is TGCAGCGTCCTGGGTGACAGGTCTAATCAGCCCCAGCATTTT.

This clonotype was detected ten times or more. A junction end diverges from the germline sequence, so it may reflect a read error. The rearrangement uses TRBV20-1 and TRBJ2-7; a weak D match, TRBD2 (7 bases). Germline V gene lookup returns CDR1 DFQATT and CDR2 SNEGSKA (reference sequence). The CDR3 is made up of 15 amino acids. CDR3 residues: CSAGERGGSIHEQYF. CDR3 nucleotide sequence: TGCAGTGCTGGAGAGAGGGGGGGTAGCATCCACGAGCAGTACTTC.

The sample holds many counts of this clonotype. CDR3 sequence: CASSLEGGGWYGYTF. The CDR3 DNA sequence: TGTGCCAGCAGCTTAGAGGGTGGGGGTTGGTATGGCTACACCTTC. The chain carries TRBV7-2 and TRBJ1-2, with a possible D match to TRBD1 (5 bases). Looked up from germline, CDR1 is SGHTA and CDR2 is FQGNSA. The V end was cut by 1 base, the J end by 5 bases, with 14 bases between. This CDR3 has 15 amino acids.

This clonotype was seen at least ten times. V is TRBV6-5 and J is TRBJ1-3, with no clear D. Germline V CDR1 and CDR2: MNHEY, SVGAGI. The CDR3 contains 15 residues. V gave up 6 bases and J gave up 0 bases, with 12 bases separating them. The CDR3 DNA reads as TGTGCCAGCAGGCCTTCCCCCTACTCTGGAAACACCATATATTTT. Protein sequence: CASRPSPYSGNTIYF.

This clonotype was counted many times. The rearrangement links TRBV5-5 to TRBJ2-3; no clear D gene. The CDR3 runs 14 residues. V was shortened by 10 bases and J by 4 bases, with 19 bases between the two germline ends. CDR1 and CDR2 from the germline V gene are SGHKS and YYEKEE (reference sequence). The CDR3 DNA sequence: TGTGCCGCTGACAAAGGACGCAATTCAGATACGCAGTATTTT. The encoded protein is CAADKGRNSDTQYF.

This clonotype was seen repeatedly, ten times or more. The chain carries TRBV20-1 and TRBJ2-3; 9 bases map to TRBD2. After removal of 3 bases from V and 2 bases from J, the junction contained 6 bases not matched to a gene. The CDR3 covers 15 residues. Per the germline V gene, CDR1 is DFQATT and CDR2 is SNEGSKA (reference sequence). CDR3 sequence reads: CSARGGGGATDTQYF. CDR3 nucleotide sequence: TGCAGTGCTAGGGGAGGCGGGGGGGCCACAGATACGCAGTATTTT.

Many counts were recorded for this clonotype. This chain uses TRBV20-1 with TRBJ2-7; D call uncertain. The CDR3 loop spans 16 amino acids. V was pared by 0 bases and J by 3 bases, with 18 bases between. The germline gives CDR1 DFQATT, CDR2 SNEGSKA (reference sequence). The CDR3 DNA reads as TGCAGTGCTAGAGATTCTCAACGACCCTTCTACTACGAGCAGTACTTC. This sequence encodes CSARDSQRPFYYEQYF.